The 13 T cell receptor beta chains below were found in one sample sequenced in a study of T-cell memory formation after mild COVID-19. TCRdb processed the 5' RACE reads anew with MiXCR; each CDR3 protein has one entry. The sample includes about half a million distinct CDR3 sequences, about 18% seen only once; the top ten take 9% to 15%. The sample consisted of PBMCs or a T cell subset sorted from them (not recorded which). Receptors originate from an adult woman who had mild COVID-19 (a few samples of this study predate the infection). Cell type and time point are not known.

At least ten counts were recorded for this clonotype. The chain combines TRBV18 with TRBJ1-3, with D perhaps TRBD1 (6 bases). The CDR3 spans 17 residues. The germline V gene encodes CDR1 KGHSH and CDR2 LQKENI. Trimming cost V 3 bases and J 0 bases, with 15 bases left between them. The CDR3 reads CASSPTGGPNSGNTIYF. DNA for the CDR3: TGTGCCAGCTCACCGACAGGAGGACCAAACTCTGGAAACACCATATATTTT.

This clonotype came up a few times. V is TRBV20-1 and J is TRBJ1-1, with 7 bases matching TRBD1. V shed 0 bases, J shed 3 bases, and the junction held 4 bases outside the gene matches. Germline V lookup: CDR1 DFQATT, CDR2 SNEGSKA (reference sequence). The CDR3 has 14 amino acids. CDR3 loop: CSARETDRHTEAFF. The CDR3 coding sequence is TGCAGTGCTAGAGAAACGGACAGGCACACTGAAGCTTTCTTT.

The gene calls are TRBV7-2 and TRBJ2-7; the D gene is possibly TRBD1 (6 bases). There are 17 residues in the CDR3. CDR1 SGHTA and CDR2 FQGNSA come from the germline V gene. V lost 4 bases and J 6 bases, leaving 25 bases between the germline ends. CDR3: CASSSTPPGTGRVEQYF. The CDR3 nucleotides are TGTGCCAGCAGCTCTACTCCCCCGGGTACAGGGAGAGTCGAGCAGTACTTC.

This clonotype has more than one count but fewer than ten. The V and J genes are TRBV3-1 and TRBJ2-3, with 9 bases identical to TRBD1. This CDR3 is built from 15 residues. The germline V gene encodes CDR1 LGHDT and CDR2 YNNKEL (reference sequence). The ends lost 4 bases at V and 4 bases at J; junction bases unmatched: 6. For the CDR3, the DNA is TGTGCCAGCAGCCGAAGGACAGGGGATTCAGATACGCAGTATTTT. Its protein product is CASSRRTGDSDTQYF.

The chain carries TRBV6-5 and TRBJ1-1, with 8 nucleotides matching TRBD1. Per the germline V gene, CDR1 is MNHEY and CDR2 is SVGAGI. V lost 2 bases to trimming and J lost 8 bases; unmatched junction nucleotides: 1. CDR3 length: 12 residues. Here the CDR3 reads CASSYRDREAFF. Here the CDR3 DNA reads TGTGCCAGCAGTTACCGGGACAGGGAAGCTTTCTTT.

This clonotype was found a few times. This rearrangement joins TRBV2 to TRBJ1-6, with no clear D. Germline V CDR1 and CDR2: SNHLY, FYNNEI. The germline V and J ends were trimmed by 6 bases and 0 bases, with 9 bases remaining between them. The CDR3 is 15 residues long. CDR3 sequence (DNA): TGTGCCAGCAGAGTAAAAAGCTCCTATAATTCACCCCTCCACTTT. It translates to CASRVKSSYNSPLHF.

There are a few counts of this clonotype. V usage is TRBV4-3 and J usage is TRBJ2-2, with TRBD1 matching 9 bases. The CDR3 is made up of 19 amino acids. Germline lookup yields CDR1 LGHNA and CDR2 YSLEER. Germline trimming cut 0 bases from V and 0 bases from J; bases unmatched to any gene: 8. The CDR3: CASSQDSWTGDANTGELFF. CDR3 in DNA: TGCGCCAGCAGCCAAGACTCATGGACAGGGGATGCGAACACCGGGGAGCTGTTTTTT.

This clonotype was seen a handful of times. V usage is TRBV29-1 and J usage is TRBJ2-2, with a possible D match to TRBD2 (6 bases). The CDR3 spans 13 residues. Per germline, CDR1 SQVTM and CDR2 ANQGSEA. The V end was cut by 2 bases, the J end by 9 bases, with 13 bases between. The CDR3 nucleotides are TGCAGCGTTGAAAGCGGGTTACCGAGGGAGCTGTTTTTT. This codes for CSVESGLPRELFF.

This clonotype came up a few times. The CDR3: CASSPNGPMQETQYF. The CDR3 DNA reads as TGTGCCAGCAGTCCCAACGGACCGATGCAAGAGACCCAGTACTTC. This sequence joins TRBV12-3 or TRBV12-4 and TRBJ2-5; D remains ambiguous. This CDR3 region has 15 residues. V lost 5 bases and J lost 2, with 15 bases in between.

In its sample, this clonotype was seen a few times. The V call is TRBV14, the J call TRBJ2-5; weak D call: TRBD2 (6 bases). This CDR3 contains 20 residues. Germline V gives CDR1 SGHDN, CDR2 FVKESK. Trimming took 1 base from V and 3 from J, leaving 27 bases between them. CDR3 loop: CASSQGSIGGVWVKEETQYF. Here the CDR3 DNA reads TGTGCCAGCAGCCAAGGAAGTATTGGAGGGGTGTGGGTGAAGGAAGAGACCCAGTACTTC.

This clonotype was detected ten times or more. The CDR3 DNA follows: TGCAGCGCCGCCGGGACAGGGAGTTCCTATGGCTACACCTTC. Translation: CSAAGTGSSYGYTF. J is TRBJ1-2 and V is TRBV29-1; 9 nucleotides align to TRBD1. There are 14 residues in the CDR3. Germline CDR1 SQVTM, CDR2 ANQGSEA. V gave up 7 bases and J gave up 4 bases; unmatched junction bases: 10.

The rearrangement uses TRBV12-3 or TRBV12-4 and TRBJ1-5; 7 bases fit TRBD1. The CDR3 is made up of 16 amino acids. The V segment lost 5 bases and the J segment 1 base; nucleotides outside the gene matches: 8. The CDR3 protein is CASSLQGKRSNQPQHF. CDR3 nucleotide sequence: TGTGCCAGCAGTCTACAGGGGAAACGGAGCAATCAGCCCCAGCATTTT.

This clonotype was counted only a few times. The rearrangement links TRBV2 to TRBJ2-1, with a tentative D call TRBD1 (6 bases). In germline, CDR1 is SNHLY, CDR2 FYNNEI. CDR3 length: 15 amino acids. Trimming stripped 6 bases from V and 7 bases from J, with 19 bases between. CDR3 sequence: CASRVTGTGLNEQFF. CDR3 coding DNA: TGTGCCAGCAGGGTAACAGGGACGGGGTTGAATGAGCAGTTCTTC.